Below, 17 T cell receptor beta chains from the same sample are listed, as sequenced in a study of control samples from healthy donors and cancer patients. Only in-frame clones appear in the TCRdb table, and some are missing; sequencing was by immunoSEQ multiplex PCR. The data show about 89,000 clones, with about 89% seen just once and around 21% held by the top ten. The sequenced sample consisted of blood. The receptors shown here come from a man aged 30 to 39 in good health.

The chain employs TRBV7-2 and TRBJ2-5; possible D gene TRBD2, 6 bases. Germline values: CDR1 SGHTA, CDR2 FQGNSA. The V end lost 4 bases, the J end lost 5 bases, and 14 bases lay between the germline ends. This CDR3 region has 14 residues. Written as DNA, the CDR3 is TGTGCCAGCAGCTGGGGAAGACTAGGCGAGACCCAGTACTTC. Residues: CASSWGRLGETQYF.

V is TRBV6-5 and J is TRBJ2-1, with a weak D call TRBD1 (6 bases). This CDR3 is 14 amino acids long. CDR1 is MNHEY and CDR2 is SVGAGI in the germline V gene. V was clipped by 6 bases and J by 0 bases, with 9 bases between them. In DNA form, the CDR3 reads TGTGCCAGCAGGGACAGAAGCTCCTACAATGAGCAGTTCTTC. It translates to CASRDRSSYNEQFF.

The V gene is TRBV2, the J gene TRBJ1-2; D is uncertain. The germline gives CDR1 SNHLY, CDR2 FYNNEI. This CDR3 spans 13 amino acids. The V and J ends lost 7 bases and 4 bases respectively, with 13 bases between them. The CDR3 DNA reads as TGTGCCAGCAAGTGGCTAGCCCCCTATGGCTACACCTTC. Encoded protein: CASKWLAPYGYTF.

This clone was detected a few times. The CDR3 is CASRGGTGVTEQYF. CDR3 nucleotides: TGTGCCAGCAGGGGGGGGACAGGGGTGACCGAGCAGTACTTC. The chain carries TRBV2 and TRBJ2-7, with 10 bases matching TRBD1. The CDR3 length is 14 residues. With V trimmed by 6 bases and J by 6 bases, 8 bases remained unmatched. Looked up from germline, CDR1 is SNHLY and CDR2 is FYNNEI.

V gene TRBV6-1 combines with J gene TRBJ2-3; the D gene is possibly TRBD1 (6 bases). Germline assignment: CDR1 MNHNS and CDR2 SASEGT. This CDR3 spans 14 amino acids. Trimming left V 2 bases short and J 6 bases short, with 12 bases between. CDR3 sequence reads: CASSERGKRDTQYF. In DNA form, the CDR3 reads TGTGCCAGCAGTGAAAGGGGGAAGAGGGATACGCAGTATTTT.

The chain links TRBV9 to TRBJ1-1; D is unresolved. This CDR3 region has 8 residues. Trimming shortened V by 4 bases and J by 11 bases, and 3 bases separated the two germline ends. Germline values: CDR1 SGDLS, CDR2 YYNGEE. CDR3: CASSPAFF. The CDR3 DNA reads as TGTGCCAGCAGCCCGGCTTTCTTT.

This clone was seen a single time. The V and J genes are TRBV7-9 and TRBJ1-1, with 7 nucleotides matching TRBD1. The CDR3 extends over 16 amino acids. Per germline, CDR1 SEHNR and CDR2 FQNEAQ (reference sequence). J gave up 0 bases and V 5 bases, and 9 bases lay outside the gene matches. CDR3: CASSTQGGLMNTEAFF. CDR3 nucleotide sequence: TGTGCCAGCAGCACCCAAGGGGGCCTCATGAACACTGAAGCTTTCTTT.

The rearrangement joins TRBV19 to TRBJ2-7; 9 bases are shared with TRBD1. V trimming: 10 bases; J trimming: 1 base; junction bases outside the gene matches: 8. CDR1 and CDR2 (germline): LNHDA, SQIVND (reference sequence). CDR3 length: 14 amino acids. In DNA, the CDR3 is TGTGCCACCTCGAAGGGACAGGGATCCTACGAGCAGTACTTC. It encodes CATSKGQGSYEQYF.

The chain joins TRBV27 to TRBJ1-1; D may be TRBD1 (5 bases). The germline V and J ends were trimmed by 2 bases and 2 bases, with 12 bases remaining between them. CDR3 length: 15 residues. Germline V gives CDR1 MNHEY, CDR2 SMNVEV (reference sequence). CDR3 DNA sequence: TGTGCCAGCAGTTTAGGGGCCAGCTCAAACACTGAAGCTTTCTTT. Residues: CASSLGASSNTEAFF.

J is TRBJ1-2 and V is TRBV7-2; D remains unclear. The CDR3 spans 14 residues. CDR1 and CDR2 (germline): SGHTA, FQGNSA. The ends were cut back, 2 bases at V and 6 bases at J, with 13 bases in the middle. The chain's CDR3 is CASSLYDLNHGYTF. CDR3 DNA sequence: TGTGCCAGCAGCTTATATGACTTGAACCATGGCTACACCTTC.

This clone came up a few times. The chain has TRBV28 and TRBJ1-4, with 8 bases fitting TRBD1. V trimming: 3 bases; J trimming: 6 bases; junction bases outside the gene matches: 3. Germline CDR1 and CDR2: MDHEN and SYDVKM. The CDR3 is made up of 14 amino acids. The CDR3 is CASSLRQGHEKLFF. The CDR3, as DNA: TGTGCCAGCAGTTTGCGACAGGGGCATGAAAAACTGTTTTTT.

This rearrangement joins TRBV1 to TRBJ2-7; the table's D call, TRBD2, was not checked against the DNA. TRBV1 is assigned pseudogene status. The CDR3 contains 15 residues. Written as DNA, the CDR3 is TGCACCAGCAGCCCAAAGGACTCCCCATTGGACGAGCAGTACTTC. The encoded protein is CTSSPKDSPLDEQYF.

The V and J genes are TRBV6-1 and TRBJ2-7, with 9 bases identical to TRBD2. The V and J ends lost 0 bases and 4 bases, in that order; junction bases with no gene match: 13. There are 18 residues in the CDR3. Looked up from germline, CDR1 is MNHNS and CDR2 is SASEGT. The CDR3 region is CASSEALPGRGGGYEQYV. The CDR3, as DNA: TGTGCCAGCAGTGAAGCGCTCCCGGGGCGGGGGGGCGGTTACGAGCAGTACGTC.

This clone appeared once. This sequence joins TRBV19 and TRBJ1-4, with D maybe TRBD1 (6 bases). This CDR3 contains 14 residues. Germline V gene lookup returns CDR1 LNHDA and CDR2 SQIVND (reference sequence). V was shortened by 5 bases and J by 8 bases, with 15 bases between the two germline ends. The CDR3 nucleotides are TGTGCCAGTAGTCCCCAGGGGCGAGGGGAAAAACTGTTTTTT. Amino acids: CASSPQGRGEKLFF.

This chain links TRBV5-1 with TRBJ2-1, with 8 bases fitting TRBD2. V dropped 0 bases and J dropped 5; count of bases not matched to a gene: 4. Germline V gives CDR1 SGHRS, CDR2 YFSETQ. This CDR3 comprises 15 residues. CDR3 in amino acids: CASSLGGGSHNEQFF. The CDR3 bases are TGCGCCAGCAGCTTGGGCGGGGGGTCTCACAATGAGCAGTTCTTC.

About this clone itself: Other DNA sequences within the sample encode an identical CDR3. The chain has TRBV4-1 and TRBJ2-3; TRBD2 matches at 10 bases. The germline V gene encodes CDR1 MGHRA and CDR2 YSYEKL. Trimming at V came to 0 bases and at J to 3 bases, leaving 9 bases not matched to a gene. The CDR3 sequence is 18 residues long. The CDR3 region has the DNA TGCGCCAGCAGCCAAGATCCCTTAGCGGGGGGTCGGACAGATACGCAGTATTTT. It encodes CASSQDPLAGGRTDTQYF.

The CDR3 is CASSPGRQNTEAFF. The CDR3 nucleotides read TGTGCCAGCAGCCCGGGACGGCAGAACACTGAAGCTTTCTTT. This chain connects TRBV5-4 to TRBJ1-1; D is perhaps TRBD1 (5 bases). Germline V gene lookup returns CDR1 SGHNT and CDR2 YYREEE (reference sequence). The CDR3 covers 14 residues. V was trimmed by 4 bases and J by 1 base, leaving 11 bases between them.